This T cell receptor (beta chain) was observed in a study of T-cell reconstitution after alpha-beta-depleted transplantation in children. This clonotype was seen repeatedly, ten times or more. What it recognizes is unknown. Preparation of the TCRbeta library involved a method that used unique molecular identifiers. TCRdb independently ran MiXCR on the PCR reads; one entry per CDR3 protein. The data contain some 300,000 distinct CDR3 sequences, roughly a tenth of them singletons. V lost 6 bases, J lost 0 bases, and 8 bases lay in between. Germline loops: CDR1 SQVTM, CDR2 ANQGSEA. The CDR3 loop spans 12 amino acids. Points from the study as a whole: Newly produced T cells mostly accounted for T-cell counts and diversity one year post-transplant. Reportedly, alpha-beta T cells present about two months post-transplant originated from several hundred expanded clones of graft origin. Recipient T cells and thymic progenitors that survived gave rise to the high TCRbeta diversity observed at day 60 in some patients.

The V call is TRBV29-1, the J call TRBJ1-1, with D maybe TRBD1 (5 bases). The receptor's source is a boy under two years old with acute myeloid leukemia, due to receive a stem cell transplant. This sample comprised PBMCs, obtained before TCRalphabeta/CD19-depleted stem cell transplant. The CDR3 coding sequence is TGCAGCGTGGAGACAGTGAACACTGAAGCTTTCTTT. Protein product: CSVETVNTEAFF.